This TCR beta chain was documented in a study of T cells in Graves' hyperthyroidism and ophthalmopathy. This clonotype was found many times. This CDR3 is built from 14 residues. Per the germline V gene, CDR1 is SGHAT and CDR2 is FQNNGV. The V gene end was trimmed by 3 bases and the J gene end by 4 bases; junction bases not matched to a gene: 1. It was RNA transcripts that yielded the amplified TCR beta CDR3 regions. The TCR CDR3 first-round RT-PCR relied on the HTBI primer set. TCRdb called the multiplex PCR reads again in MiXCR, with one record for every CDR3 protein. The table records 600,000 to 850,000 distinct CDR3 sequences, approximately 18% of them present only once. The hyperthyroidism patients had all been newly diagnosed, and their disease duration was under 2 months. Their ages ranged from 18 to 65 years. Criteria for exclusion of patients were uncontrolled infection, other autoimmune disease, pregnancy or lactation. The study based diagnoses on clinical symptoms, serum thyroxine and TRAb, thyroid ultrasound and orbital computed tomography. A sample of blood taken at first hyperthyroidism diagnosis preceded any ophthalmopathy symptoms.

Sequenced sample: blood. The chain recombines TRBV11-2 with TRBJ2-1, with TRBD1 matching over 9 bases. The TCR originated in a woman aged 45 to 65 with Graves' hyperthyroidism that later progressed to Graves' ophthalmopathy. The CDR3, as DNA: TGTGCCAGCAGCTTGGACAGGGGATACAATGAGCAGTTCTTC. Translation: CASSLDRGYNEQFF.